The present TCR beta chain was sequenced within a study of Ad26.COV2.S vaccination and SARS-CoV-2 variants (dated by TCRdb to the early 2020s). Looking at the study overall: TCRbeta repertoire sequencing served as the tool for gauging how specific and how broad the SARS-CoV-2-reactive T cell receptors were following Ad26.COV2.S vaccination. The TCR-sequenced set comprised about 32 samples: about 19 Ad26.COV2.S vaccine recipients, 5 placebo recipients and 8 SARS-CoV-2 convalescent individuals. The investigation overall reported the following: After vaccination, spike-specific CD8+ and CD4+ T cell responses were reported to show substantial breadth. According to the authors, total T cell responses may have been underestimated by the TCR breadth and depth analyses. Compared with placebo recipients, Ad26.COV2.S recipients showed higher spike-specific TCR breadth (P = 0.0014). Comparable non-spike TCR breadth was observed between vaccine and placebo recipients, consistent with only spike being contained in the vaccine.

Details on this clone: Its specific antigen is unknown. Base quality data are lacking; no much larger clone is found one base away.

The CDR3 measures 15 amino acids from cysteine to phenylalanine. Here the CDR3 DNA is all that survives: 45 bases in frame from base 1. Looking up the germline V gene (reference sequence) yields CDR1 LGHDT and CDR2 YNNKEL. V has 2 bases trimmed and J has 8 bases trimmed; junction bases matching no gene number 10. This sample's time point label indicates: individuals recovered from natural SARS-CoV-2 infection. The immunoSEQ Assay was used to sequence TCRbeta CDR3 regions. After extraction, genomic DNA underwent amplification by bias-controlled multiplex PCR, followed by high-throughput sequencing. Processing in the source paper ran as follows. To quantify the absolute abundance of every unique TCRbeta CDR3 region, sequences were collapsed and filtered. Usable DNA was measured by amplifying reference genes present in all nucleated cells, and TCRbeta template counts were normalized to that usable DNA to estimate T cell fraction. Repertoire TCRs were annotated as SARS-CoV-2-specific when V gene, CDR3 amino acid sequence and J gene were exactly matched to a known reactive TCR set. The reference SARS-CoV-2 TCR set was derived from MIRA and filtered for enrichment in COVID-19-positive ImmuneCODE repertoires, a step that removed public or cross-reactive TCRs. Based on the MIRA antigens, annotated TCRs were further analysed at the level of specific ORF or position within ORF. Depth was the summed frequency of annotated unique rearrangements, while breadth was defined as annotated unique rearrangements over total unique productive rearrangements. TCR breadth was compared between groups using two-sided Wilcoxon rank-sum tests. Held by TCRdb, this immuneACCESS table contains in-frame sequences only and omits some clones. Under half of the omission traces to an unresolved V gene where checked; the cause of the rest is unknown. The D gene and trimming were derived from the DNA, and the V and J assignments and clone size from that table. This sample comprises around 140,000 clones, 80% to 90% of them detected only once. The biggest ten clones account for 4% to 6% of the sample.

The sequence came from a human donor who had recovered from COVID-19. The rearranged segments are TRBV3-1 (or the pseudogene TRBV3-2) and TRBJ1-1; 8 nucleotides in the junction match TRBD1. The sample was peripheral blood, taken after recovery from COVID-19. CDR3 protein: CASSQRTGGQAEAFF. The DNA sequence follows: TGTGCCAGCAGCCAAAGAACAGGGGGACAAGCCGAAGCTTTCTTT.